This T cell receptor (beta chain) stems from a study of cytomegalovirus exposure and HLA in healthy donors (dated by TCRdb to 2016 to 2017). Broadly, across the study: An earlier analysis of several hundred of the donors reported around 280 Gb of sequence data and 100 million to 120 million unique TCR beta sequences obtained from around 180 million T cells. Approximately 300 gigabases of sequencing data and tens of millions of unique TCR sequences made up an early release that covered over 550 HLA-typed donors. The genetic ancestry cluster associated with self-reported Caucasian donors included about 84% of the approximately 410 genotyped donors. The aim of the study was to test whether cataloging public T cell receptors could identify signatures of past pathogen exposure. The study used immunosequencing to profile the T cell repertoires of 600 to 850 subjects and linked those repertoires to cytomegalovirus serostatus. Besides the first cohort of 550 to 750 subjects, a separate validation cohort made up of over a hundred different subjects was used. To predict cytomegalovirus infection status, the study brought together high-throughput TCR immunosequencing, statistical association of individual TCRs with disease status, and machine learning. A later analysis re-examined previously published TCR beta repertoires from roughly 650 donors and added high-resolution HLA genotyping to investigate patterns of TCR occurrence. In the later analysis, no new phenotypic data were used to find candidate immune exposures; instead, reliance was placed on TCR beta sequences and their occurrence across donors. In an earlier analysis of more than 550 of the donors, high-throughput TCR beta sequencing was used to judge whether each TCR beta V gene segment behaved as functional or pseudogenic. Donor age, sex, ethnicity and CMV serostatus were compiled together with the repertoire data. A later genetic analysis used genome-wide SNP genotypes for about 65% of the 666 donors, treating that subset as a discovery cohort. Every repertoire in the discovery cohort had been generated on one and the same sequencing platform. HLA typing covered class I and class II loci at four-digit resolution. The number of donors typed differed by locus, with 629-630 for A, B, C, DRB1 and DQB1, 522 for DQA1, 606 for DPA1, and around 450 for DPB1. Because of strong linkage in the cohort, roughly five DR-DQ haplotypes were treated as single units for association and clustering. Among roughly 400 genotyped donors of the cohort, an average of roughly 230,000 unique TCR beta nucleotide sequences was sequenced per donor, of which approximately 19% were non-productive. Here is what the overall study found, with its caveats: A later genetic analysis reported fewer N-insertions in productive TCRs among donors in an Asian-associated ancestry cluster than the roughly 700-donor mean. A cluster of highly shared sequence variants was judged likely to be a technical artifact of the sequencing pipeline. Roughly uniform sequencing depth across donors was assumed in presence/absence analyses, although this assumption may not hold. In a later analysis, several top co-occurrence clusters were reported to appear linked to parvovirus B19, influenza, CMV and Epstein-Barr virus. About 17 rarely observed V segments, including chromosome 9 orphons, were excluded from the earlier analysis of 550 to 700 of the donors because counts were too low. The only immune exposure information available for the cohort was CMV serostatus. A later genetic analysis associated a missense DCLRE1C variant with V-gene and J-gene trimming of TCR beta chains, and an independent cohort replicated the association. A later analysis found that most CMV-associated TCR beta chains appeared HLA-restricted, with HLA associations seemingly driven largely by CMV exposure. A few of the identified cytomegalovirus-associated TCR beta chains were confirmed in vitro to be specific for cytomegalovirus antigens. Only TCR beta chains were sequenced in this cohort, and the absence of alpha or paired-chain data limited detectable features. A further reported finding was that TCR beta sequences accurately predicted the HLA-A and HLA-B alleles for most subjects in the first cohort. Most TCR sequences were observed very rarely across donors, whereas some public TCRs were present in many individuals. Compared with equally common non-associated chains, HLA-associated TCR beta chains in a later analysis were more clonally expanded and had lower generation probabilities. According to a later analysis, TCR association rates differed among HLA loci, with DRB1 alleles showing the most associated TCRs and HLA-C alleles showing the fewest. A total of roughly 160 TCR beta chains were listed by the study as associated with cytomegalovirus. It was suggested by the authors that the approach could potentially be generalized to other disease states and immunological phenotypes. Linkage disequilibrium might explain the correlated functional status among segregating V segments, but an unknown experimental factor could not be excluded. Specific HLA alleles were associated with 16,951 TCR beta sequences at a false discovery rate of 0.05 in a later analysis. Cytomegalovirus status was reported to be diagnosed by the classifier with high specificity and sensitivity in both the original and validation cohorts. Because some donors lacked HLA typing at each locus, the association tests relied only on the typed subset. Some IMGT-functional V segments, including TRBV6-2 and TRBV6-3, could not be told apart with the 87-base-pair reads, so those segments were excluded. When HLA alleles, especially DR and DQ, strongly co-occurred, TCR associations were difficult to assign to individual alleles. Broadly in line with IMGT annotations, most TCR beta V segments showed up in productive rearrangements about 87% or about 30% of the time in an earlier analysis of about 500 of the donors.

The cohort consisted of 600 to 700 healthy bone marrow donors. At the time of sampling, every cohort member was nominally healthy, though immune exposures that went unrecorded were likely present. The donor was CMV seropositive and was included in the group of some 290 seropositive cohort members. A peripheral blood sample was provided by each donor, and peripheral blood mononuclear cells were used for TCR beta sequencing. The Qiagen DNeasy Blood Extraction Kit was used to extract genomic DNA from the blood cell samples. The library was produced with the immunoSEQ multiplex PCR assay. A mixture of 60 forward primers for TCR Vbeta segments and 13 reverse primers for TCR Jbeta segments was used in the multiplex PCR. The CDR3 region of rearranged TCR beta genes was amplified from genomic DNA with a multiplex PCR assay. The amplified TCR beta libraries were sequenced on the Illumina HiSeq System as 87-base-pair reads. The authors processed their data as follows. A later analysis tallied around 80 million unique TCR beta chains across the approximately 670 repertoires, and approximately 11 million of those chains were shared by two or more donors. Raw reads were error-corrected and collapsed into unique sequences with a nearest-neighbor algorithm that merged closely related sequences to remove PCR and sequencing errors. CDR3 sequences were aligned to IMGT reference sequences to assign V, D and J gene segments. For a sequence to be retained, a match of at least six nucleotides to both a V gene segment and a J gene segment was required. A rearrangement was called productive if the CDR3 had no stop codons and remained in frame with V and J, and every other rearrangement was called non-productive. Following IMGT convention, CDR3 was defined as the stretch from the second conserved V-encoded cysteine up to the conserved J-encoded phenylalanine. In an earlier analysis of around 640 of the donors, sequences lacking an unambiguous match to a single V gene segment were excluded. An earlier analysis of around 600 of the donors classified V segments as functional when productive rearrangements were above 56.7% and as segregating when the standard deviation between donors was above 5%. A statistical classification framework was developed to diagnose cytomegalovirus status using the catalog of TCR beta chain sequences. In a later analysis, V and J genes were assigned by comparing TCR nucleotide sequences against IMGT/GENE-DB human TR gene sequences. A later analysis assigned CDR3 sequences and most-parsimonious VDJ recombination scenarios with the TCRdist pipeline. In a later analysis, each TCR beta chain was defined by its CDR3 amino acid sequence together with its V-gene family, and reads without a unique V-gene family were excluded. As a way to deal with suspected cross-contamination and a sequencing artifact, a later analysis dropped hundreds of nucleotide sequences that were highly shared and had low generation probability. In a later analysis, a clonal expansion index was calculated for each public chain from normalized within-repertoire ranks of inferred template counts. In a later analysis, generation probabilities were computed using a VDJ recombination model fitted to out-of-frame rearrangements, and the results were checked against IGoR. A later analysis scored TCR-TCR, TCR-HLA and TCR-CMV co-occurrence with hypergeometric tests, applying a repertoire-size bias correction to TCR pairs. To estimate false discovery rates, a later analysis permuted the HLA or CMV assignments 20 times. In a later analysis, co-occurring TCRs were grouped using DBSCAN, with TCRdist sequence similarity added in when clustering inside HLA-allele-positive subsets. For co-occurrence clustering, repertoires with fewer than 30,000 or more than 120,000 public chains were excluded, along with roughly 5 repertoires with anomalous nucleotide sharing. TCRdb's version of the immuneACCESS table is confined to in-frame rearrangements and falls short of the full clone set. An unresolved V gene accounts for under half of the shortfall where checked; the remainder is of unknown origin. The V and J calls and clone size are taken from that table; D and trimming were inferred from the DNA. The sample table contains 150,000 to 200,000 clones; only one count was recorded for roughly 71% of them. 2.5% to 3.5% of the sample goes to the ten largest clones.

According to the germline V gene, CDR1 reads ENHRY and CDR2 reads SYGVKD. The CDR3 goes from the cysteine to the phenylalanine over 14 residues. Here the CDR3 DNA is all that survives: 42 bases in frame from base 1. V has 6 bases trimmed and J has 4 bases trimmed; junction bases matching no gene number 6. A word on this clone: Its binding antigen is unknown. The input lacks base qualities; no much larger clone sits a single base away.

This chain is built from TRBV10-3 and TRBJ1-1, and TRBD1 aligns with 9 junction nucleotides. The sequencing sample was made of PBMCs. The receptor's source is a woman aged 50 to 60 in good health and CMV-seropositive. The CDR3 here reads CAISPGDRVTEAFF. The DNA sequence reads TGTGCCATCAGCCCTGGGGACAGGGTCACTGAAGCTTTCTTT.